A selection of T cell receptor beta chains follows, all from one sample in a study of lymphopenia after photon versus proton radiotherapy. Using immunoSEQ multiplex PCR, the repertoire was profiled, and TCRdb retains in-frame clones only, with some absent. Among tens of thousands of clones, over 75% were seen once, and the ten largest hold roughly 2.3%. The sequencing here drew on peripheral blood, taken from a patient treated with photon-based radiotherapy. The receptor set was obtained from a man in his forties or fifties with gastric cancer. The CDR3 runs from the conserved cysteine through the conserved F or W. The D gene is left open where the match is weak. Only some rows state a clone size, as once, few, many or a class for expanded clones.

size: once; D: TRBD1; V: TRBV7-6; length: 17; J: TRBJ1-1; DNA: TGTGCCAGCAGCTTAGATCACCGGGACAGTTTGAACACTGAAGCTTTCTTT; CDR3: CASSLDHRDSLNTEAFF
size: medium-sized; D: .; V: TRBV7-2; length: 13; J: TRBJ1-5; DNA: TGTGCCAGCAGCTTAGGAGTCAATCAGCCCCAGCATTTT; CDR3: CASSLGVNQPQHF
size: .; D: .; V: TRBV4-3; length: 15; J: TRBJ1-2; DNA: TGCGCCAGCAGCCAAGACTTTACGGTTTCGGGGGGCTACACCTTC; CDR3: CASSQDFTVSGGYTF
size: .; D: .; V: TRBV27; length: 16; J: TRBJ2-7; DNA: TGTGCCAGCAGCTTGCTCCCCGGTGGTGGAATCTACGAGCAGTACTTC; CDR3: CASSLLPGGGIYEQYF
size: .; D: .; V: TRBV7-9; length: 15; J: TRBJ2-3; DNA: TGTGCCAGCACCGGCGGGGGCCCACACACAGATACGCAGTATTTT; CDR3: CASTGGGPHTDTQYF
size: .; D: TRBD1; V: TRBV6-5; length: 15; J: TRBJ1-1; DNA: TGTGCCAGCACCGCTACCGGGACAGGGGGTTTTGAAGCTTTCTTT; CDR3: CASTATGTGGFEAFF
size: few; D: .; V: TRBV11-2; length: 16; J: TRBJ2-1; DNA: TGTGCCAGCAGCTTAGAGAACAGACGCTCCTACAATGAGCAGTTCTTC; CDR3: CASSLENRRSYNEQFF
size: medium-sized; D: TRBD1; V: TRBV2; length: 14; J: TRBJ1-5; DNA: TGTGCCAGCAGTGGAAAGGGGGCTCGGCAGCCCCAGCATTTT; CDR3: CASSGKGARQPQHF
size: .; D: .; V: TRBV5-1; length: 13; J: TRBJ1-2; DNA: TGCGCCAGCAGCTTGGAGGGCAGCTATGGCTACACCTTC; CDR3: CASSLEGSYGYTF
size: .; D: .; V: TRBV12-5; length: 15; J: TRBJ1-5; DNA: TGTGCTAGTGGTTTGGGCACGGAGAGCAATCAGCCCCAGCATTTT; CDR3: CASGLGTESNQPQHF
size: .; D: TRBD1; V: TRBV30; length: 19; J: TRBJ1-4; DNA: TGTGCCTGGAGTCAATTCACAGGGGAGCACCTTCGAACTAATGAAAAACTGTTTTTT; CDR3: CAWSQFTGEHLRTNEKLFF
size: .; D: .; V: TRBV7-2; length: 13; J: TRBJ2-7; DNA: TGTGCCAGCAGCACCTCGACTAGTTACGAGCAGTACTTC; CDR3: CASSTSTSYEQYF
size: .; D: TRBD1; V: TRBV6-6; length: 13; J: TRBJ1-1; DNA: TGTGCCAGCAGGACAGGGATGAACACTGAAGCTTTCTTT; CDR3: CASRTGMNTEAFF
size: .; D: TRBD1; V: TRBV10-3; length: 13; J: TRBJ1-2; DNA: TGTGCCACAACGCCCGACAGGGACTATGGCTACACCTTC; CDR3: CATTPDRDYGYTF
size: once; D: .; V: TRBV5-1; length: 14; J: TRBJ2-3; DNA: TGCGCCAGCAGCTTGTGGGGCCCGCCAGATACGCAGTATTTT; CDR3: CASSLWGPPDTQYF
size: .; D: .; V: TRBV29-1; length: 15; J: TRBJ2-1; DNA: TGCAGCGTGACTAGAGAGGCAGGCTCCTACAATGAGCAGTTCTTC; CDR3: CSVTREAGSYNEQFF
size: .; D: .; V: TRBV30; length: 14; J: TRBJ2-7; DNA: TGTGCCTGGAGTGTGGTCAACCCTCAGGCCGAGCAGTACTTC; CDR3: CAWSVVNPQAEQYF